Sequencing of this T cell receptor (beta chain) was carried out in a study of beta chain features in type 1 diabetes. With regard to this clone: The same CDR3 arises from other DNA sequences in this sample as well.

Germline CDR1 reads SGHTA; CDR2 reads FQGTGA. J was trimmed by 1 base and V by 5 bases; bases with no gene match: 1. CDR3 size: 13 residues. Sequenced material consisted of expressed TCRB transcripts (all of the isolated RNA was reverse transcribed). The assay was immunoSEQ multiplex PCR, and TCRdb's table has in-frame clones only and misses some. The top ten hold approximately 0.69% of the sample, which has over 150,000 clones, over 7.5% seen once. The sequenced material came from central memory CD4+ T cells from blood. The chain carries TRBV7-3 and TRBJ2-5, with 7 bases lining up with TRBD2. The TCR comes from a man aged 18 to 35 in good health. CDR3 sequence: CASSRGVQETQYF. In DNA form, the CDR3 reads TGTGCCAGCAGCCGGGGGGTCCAAGAGACCCAGTACTTC. Together with reference TRBV7-3 and TRBJ2-5, the CDR3 gives the full variable domain: GAGVSQTPSNKVTEKGKYVELRCDPISGHTALYWYRQSLGQGPEFLIYFQGTGAADDSGLPNDRFFAVRPEGSVSTLKIQRTERGDSAVYLCASSRGVQETQYFGPGTRLLVL.